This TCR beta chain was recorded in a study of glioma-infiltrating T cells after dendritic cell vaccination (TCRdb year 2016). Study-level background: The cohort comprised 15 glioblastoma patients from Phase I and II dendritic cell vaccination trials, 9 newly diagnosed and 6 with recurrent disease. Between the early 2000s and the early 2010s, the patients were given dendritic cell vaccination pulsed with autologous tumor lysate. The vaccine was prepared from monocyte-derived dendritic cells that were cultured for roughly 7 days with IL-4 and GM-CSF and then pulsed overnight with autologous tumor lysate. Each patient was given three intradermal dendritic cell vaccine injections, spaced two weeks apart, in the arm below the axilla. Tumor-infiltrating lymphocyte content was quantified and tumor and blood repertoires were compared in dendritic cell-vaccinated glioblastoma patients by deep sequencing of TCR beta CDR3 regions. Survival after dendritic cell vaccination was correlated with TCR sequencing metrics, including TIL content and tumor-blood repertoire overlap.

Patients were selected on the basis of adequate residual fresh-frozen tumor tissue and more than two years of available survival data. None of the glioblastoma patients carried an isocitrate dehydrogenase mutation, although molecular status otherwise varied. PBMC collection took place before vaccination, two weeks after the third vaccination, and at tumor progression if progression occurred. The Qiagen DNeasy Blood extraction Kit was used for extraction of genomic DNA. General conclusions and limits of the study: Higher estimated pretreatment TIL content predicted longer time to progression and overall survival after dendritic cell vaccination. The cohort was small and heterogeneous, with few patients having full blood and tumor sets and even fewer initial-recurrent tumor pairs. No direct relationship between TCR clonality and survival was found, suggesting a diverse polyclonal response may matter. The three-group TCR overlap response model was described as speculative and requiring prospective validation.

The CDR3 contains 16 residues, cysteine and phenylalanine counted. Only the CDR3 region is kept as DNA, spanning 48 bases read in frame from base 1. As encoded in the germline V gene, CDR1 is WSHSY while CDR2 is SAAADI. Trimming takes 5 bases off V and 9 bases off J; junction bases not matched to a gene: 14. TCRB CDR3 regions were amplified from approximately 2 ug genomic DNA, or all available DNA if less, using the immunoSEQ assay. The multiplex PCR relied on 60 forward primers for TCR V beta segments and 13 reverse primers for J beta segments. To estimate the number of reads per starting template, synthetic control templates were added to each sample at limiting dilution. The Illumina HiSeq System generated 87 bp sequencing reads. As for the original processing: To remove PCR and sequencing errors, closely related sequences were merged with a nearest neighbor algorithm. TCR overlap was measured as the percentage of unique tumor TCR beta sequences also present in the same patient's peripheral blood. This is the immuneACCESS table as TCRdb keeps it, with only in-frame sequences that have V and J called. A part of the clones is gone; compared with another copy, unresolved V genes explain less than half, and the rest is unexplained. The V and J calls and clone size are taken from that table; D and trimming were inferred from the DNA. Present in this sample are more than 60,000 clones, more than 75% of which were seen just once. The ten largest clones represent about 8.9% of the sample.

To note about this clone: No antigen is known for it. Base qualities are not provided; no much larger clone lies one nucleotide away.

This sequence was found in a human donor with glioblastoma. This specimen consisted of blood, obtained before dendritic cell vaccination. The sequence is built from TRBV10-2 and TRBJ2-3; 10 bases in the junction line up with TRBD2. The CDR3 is CASSQRVAGGPLTQYF. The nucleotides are TGCGCCAGCAGTCAGAGGGTAGCGGGGGGCCCGCTGACGCAGTATTTT.